A single sample gave rise to the 28 T cell receptor beta chains below, sequenced in a study of metastatic and nonmetastatic thyroid tumors. Ahead of thyroid surgery, no patient had received treatment of any kind. MiXCR was used by TCRdb to re-call the PCR reads. The sample yields more than 70,000 clones, over 8.5% seen once. The sample taken for sequencing was blood. The receptors shown here come from a female donor with papillary thyroid cancer or a benign thyroid nodule (not recorded which). Some clones in this sample may be carry-over from other donors' samples.

A note on this clone: A much more abundant neighbour one base away suggests this may be a read error. The chain couples TRBV6-1 to TRBJ2-3; no clear D. The CDR3 is 13 residues long. The V end lost 6 bases, the J end lost 13 bases, and 20 bases lay between the germline ends. Germline CDR1 MNHNS, CDR2 SASEGT. The DNA for the CDR3 is TGTGCCAGCAGCAACGGGCCCTCCCAAACGAAGTATTTT. Protein product: CASSNGPSQTKYF.

This clone was detected a few times. This may arise from a read error, as a much more abundant clone is one base away. Other DNA variants within this sample encode the same CDR3. The chain couples TRBV10-1 to TRBJ1-4; D is perhaps TRBD1 (5 bases). The CDR3 consists of 15 residues. From germline, CDR1 is WNHNN and CDR2 SYGVQD (reference sequence). Trimming shortened V by 5 bases and J by 0 bases, and 10 bases separated the two germline ends. This CDR3 is CASSRDASTNEKLFF. The DNA of the CDR3 is TGCGCCAGCAGTAGGGACGCCTCAACTAATGAAAAACTGTTTTTT.

There are many counts of this clone. This chain uses TRBV20-1 with TRBJ2-7, with 12 bases identical to TRBD2. Trimming removed 3 bases from V and 0 bases from J; junction bases left unmatched: 3. There are 15 residues in the CDR3. Germline V CDR1 and CDR2: DFQATT, SNEGSKA (reference sequence). The CDR3 here is CSASLAGGSSYEQYF. In nucleotides, the CDR3 is TGCAGTGCTAGCCTAGCGGGGGGGAGCTCCTACGAGCAGTACTTC.

This clone was seen ten or more times. The rearrangement uses TRBV27 and TRBJ2-7; tentatively, D is TRBD1 (6 bases). V shed 3 bases and J shed 0 bases, with 12 bases lying between them. The CDR3 is made up of 15 amino acids. Germline values: CDR1 MNHEY, CDR2 SMNVEV (reference sequence). The CDR3 DNA reads TGTGCCAGCAGTTTCCGGACAGCTTACTCCTACGAGCAGTACTTC. This encodes CASSFRTAYSYEQYF.

This clone was seen at least ten times. The genes are TRBV12-3 or TRBV12-4 and TRBJ2-2; D unclear. CDR3 length: 12 residues. Trimming left V 4 bases short and J 7 bases short, with 7 bases between. In nucleotides, the CDR3 is TGTGCCAGCAGTTATAGGATCGGGGAGCTGTTTTTT. It is translated as CASSYRIGELFF.

Of note for this clone: A much more abundant neighbour one base away suggests this may be a read error. CDR3 sequence (DNA): TGTGCCAGCAGCTTCAGTGGGGATACCCAGTACTTC. Protein: CASSFSGDTQYF. The V call is TRBV7-9, the J call TRBJ2-5, with no clear D. CDR1 is SEHNR and CDR2 is FQNEAQ in the germline V gene (reference sequence). Trimming took 3 bases from V and 8 from J, leaving 10 bases between them. The CDR3 runs to 12 residues.

This clone was observed a handful of times. The chain combines TRBV27 with TRBJ2-1; 7 bases fit TRBD1. The CDR3 has 14 residues. Looked up from germline, CDR1 is MNHEY and CDR2 is SMNVEV (reference sequence). J gave up 9 bases and V 5 bases, and 10 bases lay outside the gene matches. CDR3 sequence reads: CASSPIDRVTEQFF. In nucleotides, the CDR3 is TGTGCCAGCAGTCCCATAGACAGGGTCACTGAGCAGTTCTTC.

This chain connects TRBV19 to TRBJ1-1; D unresolved. The V end was cut by 3 bases, the J end by 2 bases, with 10 bases between. CDR1 is LNHDA, CDR2 SQIVND, per germline (reference sequence). This CDR3 spans 14 amino acids. The CDR3 loop is CASSMWIGNTEAFF. As DNA, the CDR3 is TGTGCCAGTAGTATGTGGATCGGAAACACTGAAGCTTTCTTT.

This clone was seen at least ten times. V and J are TRBV5-1 and TRBJ2-5, with D tentatively TRBD1 (6 bases). The CDR3 length is 15 residues. Germline loops: CDR1 SGHRS, CDR2 YFSETQ. The V gene lost 0 bases and the J gene lost 2 bases, with 11 bases spanning the gap. As DNA, the CDR3 is TGCGCCAGCAGCTTGGTTTTTGACAGGCAAGAGACCCAGTACTTC. Translated: CASSLVFDRQETQYF.

The sample holds a few counts of this clone. The V gene is TRBV12-3 or TRBV12-4, the J gene TRBJ2-3; a possible D gene is TRBD2 (5 bases). With 6 bases removed from V and 0 bases from J, the gap between germline ends came to 16 bases. The CDR3 extends over 16 amino acids. The chain's CDR3 is CASSRWASSSTDTQYF. The CDR3 region has the DNA TGTGCCAGCAGCCGCTGGGCTAGCTCTAGCACAGATACGCAGTATTTT.

This clone was recorded at least ten times. The rearrangement joins TRBV7-9 to TRBJ2-1; weak D call: TRBD1 (5 bases). The CDR3 loop spans 12 amino acids. Trimming shortened V by 7 bases and J by 8 bases, and 12 bases separated the two germline ends. CDR1 is SEHNR and CDR2 is FQNEAQ in the germline V gene (reference sequence). The CDR3 region is CASTQGVDEQFF. As DNA, the CDR3 is TGTGCCAGCACCCAAGGGGTCGATGAGCAGTTCTTC.

The V and J genes are TRBV7-2 and TRBJ2-2; D gene unclear. There are 15 residues in the CDR3. Trimming removed 2 bases from V and 5 bases from J, with 12 bases in between. CDR1 SGHTA and CDR2 FQGNSA come from the germline V gene. The CDR3 reads CASSLWSSLTGELFF. The DNA for the CDR3 is TGTGCCAGCAGCTTATGGTCTTCGTTGACCGGGGAGCTGTTTTTT.

As concerns this clone: With a much larger clone just one base away, this may be a read error. The same CDR3 also results from other DNA sequences found in this sample. The chain recombines TRBV7-9 with TRBJ2-5; D call uncertain. The V and J ends lost 5 bases and 3 bases respectively, with 7 bases between them. CDR3 length equals 12 residues. Looked up from germline, CDR1 is SEHNR and CDR2 is FQNEAQ (reference sequence). CDR3 bases: TGTGCCAGCAGCGGTGGGGAAGAGACCCAGTACTTC. It is translated as CASSGGEETQYF.

This clone was seen repeatedly, ten times or more. V and J are TRBV20-1 and TRBJ2-3, with D perhaps TRBD2 (7 bases). CDR3 size: 14 residues. Trimming pared 3 bases from V and 1 base from J, leaving 11 bases between. Germline V gene data show CDR1 as DFQATT and CDR2 as SNEGSKA (reference sequence). The CDR3 region has the DNA TGCAGTGCTAGTCGGGGGGCCCGCACAGATACGCAGTATTTT. The encoded protein is CSASRGARTDTQYF.

In this sample, this clone turned up many times. The gene calls are TRBV6-2 or TRBV6-3 and TRBJ1-1, with no clear D. V was trimmed by 6 bases and J by 0 bases, leaving 11 bases between them. There are 14 residues in the CDR3. The germline V gene encodes CDR1 MNHEY and CDR2 SVGEGT. CDR3 sequence reads: CASRKLPVNTEAFF. The CDR3 bases are TGTGCCAGCAGGAAACTGCCGGTGAACACTGAAGCTTTCTTT.

This clone occurred a few times. The V call is TRBV5-1, the J call TRBJ1-4; D is undetermined. CDR1 and CDR2 (germline): SGHRS, YFSETQ. The CDR3 is 13 residues long. Deletions cut 5 bases from V and 5 bases from J, with 10 bases between. CDR3 DNA: TGCGCCAGCAGTGAGGTGACCAATGAAAAACTGTTTTTT. This gives the protein CASSEVTNEKLFF.

This clone was seen many times. This chain uses TRBV3-1 with TRBJ2-5; 7 bases match TRBD1. The CDR3 loop spans 12 amino acids. Unmatched junction bases numbered 2, after V lost 4 bases and J lost 6 bases. Germline V CDR1 and CDR2: LGHDT, YNNKEL (reference sequence). In nucleotides, the CDR3 is TGTGCCAGCAGCCGGGACAGCCAGACCCAGTACTTC. Amino acid sequence: CASSRDSQTQYF.

This clone was detected many times. The chain links TRBV10-3 to TRBJ1-2; maybe TRBD1 (5 bases). V gave up 6 bases and J gave up 8 bases, with 13 bases separating them. Germline V gives CDR1 ENHRY, CDR2 SYGVKD. This CDR3 contains 12 residues. In DNA form, the CDR3 reads TGTGCCATCAGCCCGGACATGGAAGGCTACACCTTC. Encoded protein: CAISPDMEGYTF.

This clone was recorded many times. This sequence joins TRBV5-1 and TRBJ1-3; no reliable D call. This CDR3 contains 15 residues. V was pared by 4 bases and J by 0 bases, with 11 bases between. Germline lookup yields CDR1 SGHRS and CDR2 YFSETQ. CDR3 protein: CASSETSTSGNTIYF. CDR3 bases: TGCGCCAGCAGCGAAACAAGTACCTCTGGAAACACCATATATTTT.

The rearrangement links TRBV7-7 to TRBJ2-7; 7 bases fit TRBD1. This CDR3 is built from 13 residues. Germline loops: CDR1 SSHAT, CDR2 FNYEAQ (reference sequence). After removal of 5 bases from V and 1 base from J, the junction contained 2 bases not matched to a gene. CDR3 sequence reads: CASSQGQSYEQYF. The CDR3 DNA sequence: TGTGCCAGCAGCCAGGGACAGTCCTACGAGCAGTACTTC.

This clone has a count of ten or more. This sequence joins TRBV9 and TRBJ2-5, with 7 bases matching TRBD1. This CDR3 has 16 residues. The V gene's germline CDR1 is SGDLS and CDR2 YYNGEE. V shed 0 bases and J 2 bases; nucleotides not matched to a gene: 7. CDR3 DNA sequence: TGTGCCAGCAGCGTAGAGGTGACAGGGTTTCAAGAGACCCAGTACTTC. It codes for CASSVEVTGFQETQYF.

This clone was seen once. This may come from a read error, since a much larger clone is one base off. The V and J genes are TRBV5-5 and TRBJ2-1, with TRBD2 as a possible D gene (6 bases). V was shortened by 7 bases and J by 8 bases, with 13 bases between the two germline ends. In germline, CDR1 is SGHKS, CDR2 YYEKEE (reference sequence). CDR3 size: 12 residues. CDR3 nucleotide sequence: TGTGCCAGCGGCGGGGAACAGTATGAGCAGTTCTTC. Translated, it gives CASGGEQYEQFF.

This clone was seen many times. This chain uses TRBV19 with TRBJ2-7; 9 nucleotides line up with TRBD1. This CDR3 is 14 amino acids long. Germline CDR1 LNHDA, CDR2 SQIVND (reference sequence). V trimming: 8 bases; J trimming: 5 bases; junction bases outside the gene matches: 10. The CDR3 protein is CASSMMDRGDEQYF. Here the CDR3 DNA reads TGTGCCAGTTCGATGATGGACAGGGGAGACGAGCAGTACTTC.

This clone was found many times. The genes are TRBV19 and TRBJ2-3; 7 nucleotides agree with TRBD1. Germline loops: CDR1 LNHDA, CDR2 SQIVND (reference sequence). The CDR3 totals 16 residues. J lost 2 bases, V lost 5 bases, and 10 bases had no gene match. The CDR3 sequence is CASSEDTGVNTDTQYF. The CDR3 DNA sequence: TGTGCCAGTAGTGAAGATACAGGGGTGAACACAGATACGCAGTATTTT.

This clone has a handful of counts. The chain links TRBV12-3 or TRBV12-4 to TRBJ2-5; 10 nucleotides align to TRBD2. V dropped 1 base and J dropped 3; count of bases not matched to a gene: 2. The CDR3 is 15 residues long. CDR3 region: CASSLGLAGEETQYF. The CDR3 nucleotides read TGTGCCAGCAGTTTAGGTCTAGCGGGGGAAGAGACCCAGTACTTC.

This clone appeared a few times. The rearrangement links TRBV27 to TRBJ1-2; D call uncertain. Trimming removed 2 bases at V and 5 bases at J, with 9 bases between. Germline V gives CDR1 MNHEY, CDR2 SMNVEV (reference sequence). The CDR3 sequence is 13 residues long. CDR3 amino acids: CASSLRLEYGYTF. In DNA, the CDR3 is TGTGCCAGCAGTTTACGACTAGAATATGGCTACACCTTC.

This clone was seen repeatedly, ten times or more. This chain joins TRBV6-1 and TRBJ1-6, with a weak D call TRBD1 (5 bases). The germline gives CDR1 MNHNS, CDR2 SASEGT. This CDR3 region has 15 residues. Trimming shortened V by 1 base and J by 9 bases, and 13 bases separated the two germline ends. The CDR3 is CASSEEVPGASPLHF. CDR3 sequence (DNA): TGTGCCAGCAGTGAAGAAGTCCCCGGGGCTTCACCCCTCCACTTT.

This clone has a count of ten or more. The chain links TRBV20-1 to TRBJ1-4, with D possibly TRBD1 on 6 matching bases. The CDR3 runs 14 residues. The V gene lost 5 bases and the J gene lost 4 bases, with 14 bases spanning the gap. Germline lookup yields CDR1 DFQATT and CDR2 SNEGSKA (reference sequence). CDR3 bases: TGCAGTGCTGCTATCGGGGGCGATAATGAAAAACTGTTTTTT. Residues: CSAAIGGDNEKLFF.